This T cell receptor (beta chain) appears in the sequencing data of a study of T cells in Graves' hyperthyroidism and ophthalmopathy (dated by TCRdb to between 2019 and 2020). Regarding the study in general: Peripheral blood was collected at initial diagnosis, before any treatment. To identify TCR V-J signatures that set the groups apart, the researchers used a discovery cohort of 95 to 100 patients, made up of 40 to 45 with Graves' ophthalmopathy and 57 with stable Graves' hyperthyroidism. Whether ophthalmopathy could be predicted prospectively was tested in an independent validation cohort made up of 18 to 20 hyperthyroidism patients plus 17 patients who later progressed to ophthalmopathy. The approximately 90 discovery patients were divided at random into training and test sets in a 7:3 ratio. In addition, the study compared T-cell repertoires in thyroid tissue and in blood from 6 or 7 Graves' hyperthyroidism patients. Once sampling was done, hyperthyroidism patients were given methimazole at a starting dose of 30 mg daily, whereas ophthalmopathy patients were given high-dose intravenous methylprednisolone. According to the paper, TCR Vbeta CDR3 sequencing was carried out on 135 peripheral blood samples, which came from 40 to 45 ophthalmopathy, about 75 hyperthyroidism and approximately 17 progressor patients.

There are many counts of this clonotype. The specificity of this receptor is unknown. The sample holds no much larger clone one base away, and base qualities are not on file. Reading from cysteine to phenylalanine, the CDR3 counts 17 amino acids. Of all the DNA, just the CDR3 is kept, 51 bases in frame from base 1. The germline V gene (reference sequence) supplies CDR1 DFQATT and CDR2 SNEGSKA. Clipping removes 6 bases from V and 4 bases from J, with 15 as the unmatched junction base count. Stable Graves' hyperthyroidism was defined as no progression to ophthalmopathy during 18 months of follow-up. Hyperthyroidism patients were newly diagnosed, with disease duration under 2 months, and aged 18 to 65 years. Any patient with an uncontrolled infection, another autoimmune disease, pregnancy or lactation was excluded. Clinical symptoms, serum thyroxine and TRAb, thyroid ultrasound, and orbital computed tomography formed the basis for the diagnoses. PBMCs were separated from roughly 9.6 ml of fresh peripheral blood using Ficoll-Paque density gradient centrifugation. Total RNA was extracted with Trizol reagent, and quality was checked on an Agilent 2100 Bioanalyzer.

The paper's findings and limits, for the study overall: In validation, the model predicted progression to ophthalmopathy a median of about 6.8 months before onset, with roughly 70% sensitivity and 72.22% specificity. Most expanded thyroid clonotypes (frequency above 0.001) were also detected in blood, a finding suggesting that blood repertoires may reflect thyroid immune responses. No statistical method was used to set the sample size in advance, and investigators knew the group allocation. Ophthalmopathy was separated from stable hyperthyroidism by a 13 V-J signature model, with approximately 86% sensitivity and just over 81% specificity obtained in cross-validation and 80%/75% obtained in testing.

Amplification of TCR beta CDR3 regions was carried out from RNA transcripts. A first-round RT-PCR of the TCR CDR3 used the HTBI primer set with the Qiagen OneStep RT-PCR kit. Libraries were constructed in a second round of multiplex PCR, after which size selection and purification were performed. Paired-end sequencing of the libraries was performed with 100 bp reads on an Illumina HiSeq2000. In the source study's methods: SOAPnuke was used to process the raw data, with reads discarded if the reads contained adapters or uncalled bases, had a mean Phred below 15, or lacked an exact constant-primer or identifier match. COPE v1.2.5 was used to merge the high-quality paired reads, and each unique nucleotide sequence was defined as a clonotype. MiTCR v1.1 was used to align clonotypes to the IMGT TRBV, TRBD and TRBJ reference segments. The analysis was restricted to V-J combinations with a frequency above 0.0001, which together covered 99.2% of the repertoires. The TCS score was defined as F50 (clonal expansion) divided by E x V (chaos), with BLOSUM62-based TCRdist calculated between CDR3 peptides within each V-J. Welch's t-statistics and random forest reduced just over 500 V-J features to 13, which were used in a naive Bayes classifier (R e1071). TCRdb reanalyzed the raw reads on its own, using fastp at Q25 for trimming and MiXCR for clone calling, and kept in-frame beta chains. Rows matching on CDR3 protein sequence are summarized as one entry with the most common DNA and genes. The V and J calls and clone size are TCRdb's, not the authors'. This sample is represented by some 560,000 distinct CDR3 sequences; 15% to 19% of them were singletons. Approximately 7.4% of the sample is held by the ten biggest clonotypes.

The receptor comes from a young woman with Graves' hyperthyroidism. The sample taken for sequencing was blood. The chain is made from TRBV20-1 and TRBJ2-3; TRBD1 fits 11 bases in the junction. The CDR3 protein is CSAPGGVGQGAADTQYF. The sequenced DNA is TGCAGTGCCCCAGGGGGGGTCGGACAGGGGGCCGCAGATACGCAGTATTTT.